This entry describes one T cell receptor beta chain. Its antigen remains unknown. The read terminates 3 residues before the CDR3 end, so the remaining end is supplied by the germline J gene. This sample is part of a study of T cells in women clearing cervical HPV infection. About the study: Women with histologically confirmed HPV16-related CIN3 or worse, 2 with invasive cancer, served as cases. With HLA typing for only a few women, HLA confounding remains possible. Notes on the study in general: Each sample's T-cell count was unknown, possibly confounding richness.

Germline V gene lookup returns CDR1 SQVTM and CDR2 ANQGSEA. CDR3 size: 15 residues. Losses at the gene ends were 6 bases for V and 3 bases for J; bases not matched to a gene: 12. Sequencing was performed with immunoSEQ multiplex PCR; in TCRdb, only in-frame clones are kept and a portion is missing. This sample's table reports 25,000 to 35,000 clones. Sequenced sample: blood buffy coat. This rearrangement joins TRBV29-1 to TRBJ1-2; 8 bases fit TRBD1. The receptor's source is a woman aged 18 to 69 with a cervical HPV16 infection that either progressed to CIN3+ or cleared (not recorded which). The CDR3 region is CSVPIPRQGYYGYTF. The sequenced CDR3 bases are TGCAGCGTCCCAATCCCGAGACAGGGGTACTATGGC.